Listed here are 27 T cell receptor beta chains from one sample, sequenced in a study of cytomegalovirus exposure and HLA in healthy donors. PCR amplification relied on 60 Vbeta primers (plus 13 Jbeta primers). Profiling relied on immunoSEQ multiplex PCR, and the TCRdb table lists in-frame clones only, not all of them. The table includes tens of thousands of clones, under 85% detected once. What was sequenced was PBMCs. These receptors came from a woman between 40 and 50 years old in good health and CMV-seronegative.

V is TRBV20-1 and J is TRBJ2-3; TRBD2 matches 7 bases. The germline V gene encodes CDR1 DFQATT and CDR2 SNEGSKA (reference sequence). CDR3 length: 11 amino acids. V dropped 5 bases and J dropped 9; count of bases not matched to a gene: 5. The CDR3 spells CSADEAGTQYF. The CDR3 bases are TGCAGTGCTGACGAAGCGGGAACGCAGTATTTT.

The V and J genes are TRBV19 and TRBJ2-3, with D tentatively TRBD1 (6 bases). V lost 6 bases, J lost 3 bases, and 10 bases lay in between. The CDR3 spans 13 residues. Germline V gives CDR1 LNHDA, CDR2 SQIVND (reference sequence). CDR3 protein: CASSNTGTDTQYF. The CDR3 nucleotides are TGTGCCAGTAGCAACACAGGGACAGATACGCAGTATTTT.

The J gene is TRBJ2-1, the V gene TRBV11-1; 7 bases are shared with TRBD2. Germline CDR1 and CDR2: SGHAT and FQDESV (reference sequence). The CDR3 sequence is 12 residues long. V trimming: 6 bases; J trimming: 5 bases; junction bases outside the gene matches: 1. This chain's CDR3 is CASRGTNNEQFF. Written as DNA, the CDR3 is TGTGCCAGCAGAGGGACTAACAATGAGCAGTTCTTC.

J is TRBJ1-2 and V is TRBV12-5; possibly TRBD1 for D (5 bases). Germline V gene sequence: CDR1 LGHNT, CDR2 FRNRAP. The CDR3 spans 14 residues. V was clipped by 3 bases and J by 6 bases, with 14 bases between them. The CDR3 reads CASGFGGGIDGYTF. The CDR3 DNA reads TGTGCTAGTGGTTTCGGGGGGGGAATTGATGGCTACACCTTC.

This chain uses TRBV2 with TRBJ2-2; D gene uncertain. In germline, CDR1 is SNHLY, CDR2 FYNNEI. The CDR3 loop spans 11 amino acids. V was clipped by 6 bases and J by 9 bases, with 8 bases between them. In nucleotides, the CDR3 is TGTGCCAGCAGCGAAACTCGGGAGCTGTTTTTT. Amino acids: CASSETRELFF.

J is TRBJ2-3 and V is TRBV7-2; 7 nucleotides align to TRBD2. Germline lookup yields CDR1 SGHTA and CDR2 FQGNSA. The trim removed 1 base at V and 2 bases at J, leaving 6 bases unmatched. The CDR3 length is 16 residues. The CDR3, as DNA: TGTGCCAGCAGCTTAGGCGGTGGGACTAACACAGATACGCAGTATTTT. Translating gives CASSLGGGTNTDTQYF.

The chain uses TRBV10-3 and TRBJ2-1; tentatively, D is TRBD1 (5 bases). The V gene lost 0 bases and the J gene lost 7 bases, with 10 bases spanning the gap. CDR1 and CDR2 from the germline V gene are ENHRY and SYGVKD. This CDR3 contains 14 residues. CDR3 in amino acids: CAISESMPGNEQFF. CDR3 nucleotides: TGTGCCATCAGTGAGTCGATGCCAGGGAATGAGCAGTTCTTC.

The CDR3: CASSSYGQGAGRGYTF. The DNA of the CDR3 is TGTGCCAGCAGTTCTTACGGACAGGGGGCGGGTCGGGGCTACACCTTC. The chain is built from TRBV27 and TRBJ1-2; 11 bases fit TRBD1. The CDR3 is 16 residues long. Germline V gene sequence: CDR1 MNHEY, CDR2 SMNVEV (reference sequence). V dropped 4 bases and J dropped 8; count of bases not matched to a gene: 12.

Worth noting for this clone: At the DNA level, this CDR3 is encoded by other sequences in the same sample as well. The rearrangement links TRBV11-3 to TRBJ1-3; TRBD1 matches 9 bases. This CDR3 contains 15 residues. The V segment lost 5 bases and the J segment 4 bases; nucleotides outside the gene matches: 6. Germline CDR1 reads SGHNT; CDR2 reads YENEEA. DNA of the CDR3: TGTGCCAGCAGCCCAGGACAGGGGCCCGGAAACACCATATATTTT. Its translation is CASSPGQGPGNTIYF.

The chain has TRBV7-6 and TRBJ1-1; no definite D call. Germline lookup yields CDR1 SGHVS and CDR2 FNYEAQ. Trimming removed 5 bases from V and 0 bases from J, with 13 bases in between. The CDR3 is made up of 15 amino acids. The CDR3 protein is CASSNPGSLNTEAFF. Here the CDR3 DNA reads TGTGCCAGCAGCAACCCGGGGAGTCTGAACACTGAAGCTTTCTTT.

The chain recombines TRBV27 with TRBJ2-1; 7 nucleotides line up with TRBD1. CDR3 length equals 14 residues. Trimming at V came to 8 bases and at J to 4 bases, leaving 8 bases not matched to a gene. The germline gives CDR1 MNHEY, CDR2 SMNVEV (reference sequence). The CDR3 DNA sequence: TGTGCCAGCGGGTACAGGGGAGAGTACAATGAGCAGTTCTTC. It translates to CASGYRGEYNEQFF.

This clone was picked up one time. This chain uses TRBV2 with TRBJ2-7; 10 nucleotides align to TRBD1. V dropped 5 bases and J dropped 2; count of bases not matched to a gene: 6. This CDR3 spans 15 amino acids. Germline CDR1 and CDR2: SNHLY and FYNNEI. The DNA for the CDR3 is TGTGCCAGCAGTCTCGGACAGGGGGGGCCCTACGAGCAGTACTTC. This gives the protein CASSLGQGGPYEQYF.

The V gene is TRBV29-1, the J gene TRBJ1-2, with 8 bases lining up with TRBD1. Trimming cost V 1 base and J 4 bases; bases outside gene matches: 8. The CDR3 loop spans 15 amino acids. Germline-derived CDR1 and CDR2 are SQVTM and ANQGSEA. The CDR3 region is CSVEGGGQGPYGYTF. The CDR3 nucleotides read TGCAGCGTTGAAGGAGGTGGACAGGGCCCCTATGGCTACACCTTC.

The chain employs TRBV27 and TRBJ1-5, with D perhaps matching TRBD1 (5 bases). The CDR3 length is 18 residues. Germline CDR1 is MNHEY and CDR2 is SMNVEV (reference sequence). V dropped 3 bases and J dropped 2 bases, with 20 bases sitting between them. The CDR3 region has the DNA TGTGCCAGCAGTTTTGGAGGGTGGAGGGGTAGCGGCAATCAGCCCCAGCATTTT. It translates to CASSFGGWRGSGNQPQHF.

The rearrangement links TRBV11-1 to TRBJ1-1; D ambiguous. The V end lost 0 bases, the J end lost 2 bases, and 7 bases lay between the germline ends. The V gene's germline CDR1 is SGHAT and CDR2 FQDESV (reference sequence). CDR3 length: 14 amino acids. DNA of the CDR3: TGTGCCAGCAGCTTAGCCCAGATCAACACTGAAGCTTTCTTT. It translates to CASSLAQINTEAFF.

The chain couples TRBV7-2 to TRBJ2-2, with a possible D match to TRBD2 (5 bases). Germline CDR1 SGHTA, CDR2 FQGNSA. V lost 7 bases and J lost 5, with 26 bases in between. This CDR3 region has 18 residues. The CDR3 DNA reads TGTGCCAGCACCCTCCCCAGGAGGCGTCCCCCGGGTACCGGGGAGCTGTTTTTT. This codes for CASTLPRRRPPGTGELFF.

The rearrangement joins TRBV5-1 to TRBJ2-1, with D maybe TRBD2 (6 bases). Germline CDR1 and CDR2: SGHRS and YFSETQ. The V end lost 1 base, the J end lost 7 bases, and 12 bases lay between the germline ends. The length of the CDR3 is 14 residues. CDR3 in amino acids: CASSLLALGNEQFF. The CDR3 DNA sequence: TGCGCCAGCAGCTTGCTAGCGTTAGGTAATGAGCAGTTCTTC.

The V and J genes are TRBV9 and TRBJ1-2; TRBD1 aligns across 10 bases. The junction had 10 bases not matched to a gene; V was cut back by 2 bases and J by 9 bases. The CDR3 runs to 15 residues. Germline assignment: CDR1 SGDLS and CDR2 YYNGEE. CDR3 sequence reads: CASSVGDRGGNSYTF. The CDR3, as DNA: TGTGCCAGCAGCGTCGGGGACAGGGGAGGAAATAGCTACACCTTC.

V usage is TRBV27 and J usage is TRBJ1-5; 9 positions match TRBD1. The CDR3 is 15 residues long. The V segment lost 5 bases and the J segment 6 bases; nucleotides outside the gene matches: 8. Germline values: CDR1 MNHEY, CDR2 SMNVEV (reference sequence). CDR3 DNA: TGTGCCAGCAGTCCCCTAAGGGACAGGGTTCAGCCCCAGCATTTT. Translating it yields CASSPLRDRVQPQHF.

V and J are TRBV19 and TRBJ1-4; 8 positions match TRBD1. V lost 1 base and J lost 6; bases outside the gene matches: 4. Per germline, CDR1 LNHDA and CDR2 SQIVND (reference sequence). The CDR3 is made up of 15 amino acids. This CDR3 is CASSIGSGGYEKLFF. The CDR3 DNA reads TGTGCCAGTAGTATAGGTTCAGGGGGCTATGAAAAACTGTTTTTT.

As DNA, the CDR3 is TGTGCCAGTCACAATACGGGACACAGCTATGGCTACACCTTC. Amino acid sequence: CASHNTGHSYGYTF. This chain uses TRBV6-1 with TRBJ1-2; D is perhaps TRBD1 (6 bases). The CDR3 spans 14 residues. The germline V and J ends were trimmed by 9 bases and 4 bases, with 18 bases remaining between them. Germline loops: CDR1 MNHNS, CDR2 SASEGT.

This rearrangement joins TRBV28 to TRBJ1-2, with a tentative D call TRBD1 (5 bases). The CDR3 is 12 residues long. Germline V CDR1 and CDR2: MDHEN, SYDVKM. V shed 9 bases and J shed 8 bases, with 16 bases lying between them. The CDR3: CASWARAEGYTF. The DNA of the CDR3 is TGTGCCAGTTGGGCCAGGGCGGAGGGCTACACCTTC.

V is TRBV27 and J is TRBJ1-2; weak D call: TRBD1 (6 bases). Germline CDR1 and CDR2: MNHEY and SMNVEV (reference sequence). V was clipped by 2 bases and J by 0 bases, with 19 bases between them. CDR3 length: 18 amino acids. In DNA, the CDR3 is TGTGCCAGCAGTTTAACTACAGGGACATCCCCCTCTAACTATGGCTACACCTTC. Its protein product is CASSLTTGTSPSNYGYTF.

This chain uses TRBV2 with TRBJ2-2; D possibly corresponds to TRBD2 (5 bases). Germline loops: CDR1 SNHLY, CDR2 FYNNEI. Trimming removed 6 bases from V and 2 bases from J, with 13 bases in between. CDR3 length: 15 amino acids. The CDR3 coding sequence is TGTGCCAGCAGAGCCCGGGATCTTAACACCGGGGAGCTGTTTTTT. Protein product: CASRARDLNTGELFF.

The chain couples TRBV7-2 to TRBJ2-2; TRBD2 matches at 14 bases. After removal of 4 bases from V and 5 bases from J, the junction contained 0 bases not matched to a gene. The CDR3 has 15 amino acids. The V gene's germline CDR1 is SGHTA and CDR2 FQGNSA. CDR3 nucleotides: TGTGCCAGCAGCTGGACTAGCGGGGGGACCGGGGAGCTGTTTTTT. This codes for CASSWTSGGTGELFF.

The chain recombines TRBV28 with TRBJ2-7, with TRBD1 matching over 7 bases. The germline V gene encodes CDR1 MDHEN and CDR2 SYDVKM. Losses at the gene ends were 5 bases for V and 3 bases for J; bases not matched to a gene: 10. The CDR3 is made up of 15 amino acids. The CDR3 region is CASSPSGTALYEQYF. CDR3 in DNA: TGTGCCAGCAGTCCATCCGGGACAGCGCTCTACGAGCAGTACTTC.

V is TRBV7-2 and J is TRBJ2-6; unclear D gene. The CDR3 sequence is 14 residues long. In germline, CDR1 is SGHTA, CDR2 FQGNSA. Trimming cost V 3 bases and J 4 bases, with 7 bases left between them. CDR3 nucleotides: TGTGCCAGCAGCTTTCTAACCGGGGCCAACGTCCTGACTTTC. This sequence encodes CASSFLTGANVLTF. Drawing the rest from reference TRBV7-2 and TRBJ2-6, the complete variable domain is GAGVSQSPSNKVTEKGKDVELRCDPISGHTALYWYRQSLGQGLEFLIYFQGNSAPDKSGLPSDRFSAERTGGSVSTLTIQRTQQEDSAVYLCASSFLTGANVLTFGAGSRLTVL.